This T cell receptor (beta chain) came from a study of cytomegalovirus exposure and HLA in healthy donors. Study-level background: Membership in the Caucasian-associated ancestry cluster was found for 81% of 398 genotyped donors. Study results and caveats: With later analysis, a missense DCLRE1C variant became linked to TCR beta V- and J-gene trimming.

Concerning this clone: The antigen is undetermined.

PCR was performed using 60 Vbeta and 13 Jbeta primers. TCRdb's copy holds only in-frame clones and misses some; the assay was immunoSEQ multiplex PCR. The data show just over 200,000 clones, 70% to 85% seen once. The TCR originated in a man aged 45-65 years in good health and CMV-seronegative. The sequenced sample consisted of PBMCs.

The chain's CDR3 is CASSSLGSGIYNEQFF. CDR3 sequence (DNA): TGTGCCAGCAGTTCCCTAGGTAGCGGGATTTACAATGAGCAGTTCTTC. This chain joins TRBV27 and TRBJ2-1, with 8 bases identical to TRBD2. This CDR3 is 16 amino acids long. Germline values: CDR1 MNHEY, CDR2 SMNVEV (reference sequence). V shed 4 bases and J 4 bases; nucleotides not matched to a gene: 9.